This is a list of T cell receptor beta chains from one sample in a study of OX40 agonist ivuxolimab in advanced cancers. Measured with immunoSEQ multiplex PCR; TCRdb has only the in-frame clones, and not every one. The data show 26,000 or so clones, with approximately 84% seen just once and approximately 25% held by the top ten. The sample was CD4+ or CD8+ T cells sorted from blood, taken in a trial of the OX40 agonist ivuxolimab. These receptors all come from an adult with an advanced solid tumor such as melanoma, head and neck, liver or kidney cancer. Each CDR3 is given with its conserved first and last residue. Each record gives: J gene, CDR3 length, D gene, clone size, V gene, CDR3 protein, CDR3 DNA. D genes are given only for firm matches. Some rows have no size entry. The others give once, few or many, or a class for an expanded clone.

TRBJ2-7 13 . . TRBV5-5 CASYDSSPDEQYF TGTGCCAGCTATGACTCCTCCCCTGACGAGCAGTACTTC
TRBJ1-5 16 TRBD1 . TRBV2 CASSELGTGVGQPQHF TGTGCCAGCAGTGAATTAGGGACAGGGGTCGGCCAGCCCCAGCATTTT
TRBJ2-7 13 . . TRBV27 CASSLSGLNEQYF TGTGCCAGCAGTTTAAGCGGGCTCAACGAGCAGTACTTC
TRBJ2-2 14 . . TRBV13 CASSVGPYTGELFF TGTGCCAGCAGCGTGGGACCGTACACCGGGGAGCTGTTTTTT
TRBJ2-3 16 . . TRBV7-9 CASSSWGLQSTDTQYF TGTGCCAGCAGCTCCTGGGGGCTTCAAAGCACAGATACGCAGTATTTT
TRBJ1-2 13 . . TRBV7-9 CASSLGLNYGYTF TGTGCCAGCAGCTTAGGACTAAACTATGGCTACACCTTC
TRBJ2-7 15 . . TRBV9 CASSVGAEGPYEQYF TGTGCCAGCAGCGTAGGCGCAGAGGGACCCTACGAGCAGTACTTC
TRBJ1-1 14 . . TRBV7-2 CASSLTGKDTEAFF TGTGCCAGCAGCTTAACAGGCAAGGACACTGAAGCTTTCTTT
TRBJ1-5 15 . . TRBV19 CASSIVGESNQPQHF TGTGCCAGTAGTATAGTCGGGGAATCCAATCAGCCCCAGCATTTT
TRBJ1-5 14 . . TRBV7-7 CASSHKEYSRPQHF TGTGCCAGCAGCCACAAGGAATATTCGAGGCCCCAGCATTTT
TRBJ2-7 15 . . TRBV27 CASSTRAMSVYEQYF TGTGCCAGCAGTACCAGGGCTATGAGTGTTTACGAGCAGTACTTC
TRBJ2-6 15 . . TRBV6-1 CASSEEGAGANVLTF TGTGCCAGCAGTGAAGAGGGGGCTGGGGCCAACGTCCTGACTTTC
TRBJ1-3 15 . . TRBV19 CASSISGNSGNTIYF TGTGCCAGTAGTATTTCCGGAAACTCTGGAAACACCATATATTTT
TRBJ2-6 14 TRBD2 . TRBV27 CASSLVGGPNVLTF TGTGCCAGCAGTTTGGTGGGAGGGCCCAACGTCCTGACTTTC
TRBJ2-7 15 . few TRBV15 CATSRERGAGPEQYF TGTGCCACCAGCAGAGAGAGGGGCGCCGGTCCCGAGCAGTACTTC
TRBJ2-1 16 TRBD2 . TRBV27 CANRLANNFSYNEQFF TGTGCCAACCGACTAGCGAATAACTTCTCCTACAATGAGCAGTTCTTC
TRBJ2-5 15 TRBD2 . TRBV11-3 CASSSGTTYQETQYF TGTGCCAGCAGCTCCGGGACTACCTATCAAGAGACCCAGTACTTC
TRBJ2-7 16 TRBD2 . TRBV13 CASSLGLGLEIYEQYF TGTGCCAGCAGCTTAGGACTGGGACTAGAGATCTACGAGCAGTACTTC
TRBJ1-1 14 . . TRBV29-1 CSVQPGGTNTEAFF TGCAGCGTCCAGCCCGGGGGGACGAACACTGAAGCTTTCTTT
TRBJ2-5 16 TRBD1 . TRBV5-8 CASSLGGMDRAETQYF TGTGCCAGCAGCTTGGGGGGGATGGACAGGGCCGAGACCCAGTACTTC
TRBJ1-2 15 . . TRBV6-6 CASSYSNQGDDGYTF TGTGCCAGCAGTTACTCGAACCAGGGAGACGATGGCTACACCTTC
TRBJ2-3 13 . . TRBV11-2 CASSLIVVDTQYF TGTGCCAGCAGCTTAATAGTGGTTGATACGCAGTATTTT
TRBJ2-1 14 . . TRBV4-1 CASTWDSTYNEQFF TGCGCCAGCACCTGGGACTCGACCTACAATGAGCAGTTCTTC
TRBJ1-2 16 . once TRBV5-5 CASSLAGPGANYGYTF TGTGCCAGCAGCTTGGCCGGGCCTGGCGCTAACTATGGCTACACCTTC
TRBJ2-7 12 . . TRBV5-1 CASSAGSYEQYF TGCGCCAGCAGCGCGGGTTCCTACGAGCAGTACTTC
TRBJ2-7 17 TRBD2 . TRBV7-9 CASSLWALAGPSYEQYF TGTGCCAGCAGCTTATGGGCACTAGCGGGGCCCTCCTACGAGCAGTACTTC
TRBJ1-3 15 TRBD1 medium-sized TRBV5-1 CASRSDRAAGNTIYF TGCGCCAGCAGGTCAGACAGGGCAGCCGGAAACACCATATATTTT
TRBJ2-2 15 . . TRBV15 CATSRERDLTGELFF TGTGCCACCAGCAGAGAACGGGACCTCACCGGGGAGCTGTTTTTT
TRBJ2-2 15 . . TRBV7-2 CASSSDLWNTGELFF TGTGCCAGCAGCTCGGACCTCTGGAACACCGGGGAGCTGTTTTTT
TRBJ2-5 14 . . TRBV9 CASSVGGVLETQYF TGTGCCAGCAGCGTCGGAGGGGTATTGGAGACCCAGTACTTC
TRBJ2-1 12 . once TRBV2 CASSAYYNEQFF TGTGCCAGCAGTGCATACTACAATGAGCAGTTCTTC
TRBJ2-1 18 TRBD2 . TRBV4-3 CASSQDRTSGYLYNEQFF TGCGCCAGCAGCCAAGATCGAACTAGCGGGTACCTTTACAATGAGCAGTTCTTC
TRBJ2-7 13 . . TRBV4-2 CASRTGGVNEQYF TGTGCCAGCAGGACAGGAGGAGTCAACGAGCAGTACTTC
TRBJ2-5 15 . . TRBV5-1 CASSFSGGVQETQYF TGCGCCAGCAGCTTTTCCGGGGGCGTTCAAGAGACCCAGTACTTC
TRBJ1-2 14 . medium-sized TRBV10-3 CAISENRPNYGYTF TGTGCCATCAGTGAAAACCGACCAAACTATGGCTACACCTTC
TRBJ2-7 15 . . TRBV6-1 CASSGLKGTTYEQYF TGTGCCAGCAGTGGTTTGAAGGGCACGACCTACGAGCAGTACTTC
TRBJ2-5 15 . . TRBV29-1 CSVEPDRVSQETQYF TGCAGCGTTGAGCCCGACAGAGTCAGCCAAGAGACCCAGTACTTC
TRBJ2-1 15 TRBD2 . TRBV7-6 CASSLAQAGEHEQFF TGTGCCAGCAGCTTAGCGCAAGCGGGAGAGCATGAGCAGTTCTTC
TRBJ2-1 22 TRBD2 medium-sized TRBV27 CASSLPPLRGSWTSGGYNEQFF TGTGCCAGCAGTTTACCCCCCCTTCGGGGCTCCTGGACTAGCGGGGGATACAATGAGCAGTTCTTC
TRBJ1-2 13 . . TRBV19 CASSMTSNYGYTF TGTGCCAGTAGTATGACCTCTAACTATGGCTACACCTTC
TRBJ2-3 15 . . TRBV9 CASTRFGGSTDTQYF TGTGCCAGCACCCGTTTCGGGGGAAGCACAGATACGCAGTATTTT
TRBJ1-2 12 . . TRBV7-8 CASSLGGSLYTF TGTGCCAGCAGCTTAGGGGGATCCCTCTACACCTTC
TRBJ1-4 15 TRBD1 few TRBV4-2 CASSQPGTGPFILFF TGTGCCAGCAGCCAACCCGGGACAGGGCCCTTTATCCTGTTTTTT
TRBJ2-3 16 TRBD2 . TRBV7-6 CASSFWTSGNTDTQYF TGTGCCAGCAGCTTTTGGACTAGCGGAAACACAGATACGCAGTATTTT
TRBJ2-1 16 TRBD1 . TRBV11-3 CASSSRDRGSYNEQFF TGTGCCAGCAGCTCCCGGGACAGGGGGTCCTACAATGAGCAGTTCTTC
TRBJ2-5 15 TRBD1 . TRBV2 CASSSGTDRQETQYF TGTGCCAGCAGTTCCGGGACAGATAGGCAAGAGACCCAGTACTTC
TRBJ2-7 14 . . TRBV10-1 CASSGTNLRSEQYF TGCGCCAGCAGTGGGACAAATCTAAGGTCCGAGCAGTACTTC